Each of the 10 T cell receptor beta chains below was sequenced from the same sample in a study of T cell clones after liver transplantation. Using immunoSEQ multiplex PCR, the repertoire was profiled, and TCRdb retains in-frame clones only, with some absent. The table has more than 75,000 clones, roughly 80% seen once. The specimen was CD4+ T cells from blood, collected approximately 45 months after liver transplant. The origin of the receptors is a human patient who received a liver transplant. Some T cells could come from the graft donor.

The V gene is TRBV6-1, the J gene TRBJ2-1, with D possibly being TRBD1 or TRBD2 (5 bases each). This CDR3 region has 15 residues. V lost 4 bases and J lost 3, with 13 bases in between. The germline V gene has CDR1 MNHNS and CDR2 SASEGT. The CDR3 DNA is TGTGCCAGCAGTGCCGGGAACCAGGGCTACAATGAGCAGTTCTTC. Translating gives CASSAGNQGYNEQFF.

V and J are TRBV4-2 and TRBJ1-5; 10 bases line up with TRBD1. This CDR3 region has 15 residues. CDR1 and CDR2 (germline): LGHNA, YNFKEQ. V was clipped by 4 bases and J by 5 bases; unmatched bases: 5. CDR3 sequence: CASSPDRGPHQPQHF. The CDR3 nucleotides are TGTGCCAGCAGCCCCGACAGGGGGCCACATCAGCCCCAGCATTTT.

The chain combines TRBV19 with TRBJ1-1; D is ambiguous. CDR1 and CDR2 (germline): LNHDA, SQIVND (reference sequence). With 7 bases removed from V and 2 bases from J, the gap between germline ends came to 20 bases. CDR3 length equals 16 residues. CDR3 bases: TGTGCCAGTACCCCCCGCGGGCGGGGAGGTAACACTGAAGCTTTCTTT. The encoded protein is CASTPRGRGGNTEAFF.

As concerns this clone: One end of the junction fails to match germline, which may point to a read error. The gene calls are TRBV5-4 and TRBJ1-4, with 8 bases identical to TRBD1. Germline V gene lookup returns CDR1 SGHNT and CDR2 YYREEE (reference sequence). The CDR3 has 15 residues. CDR3 sequence reads: CASSSRGRTDEKLFF. The CDR3 DNA reads as TGTGCCAGCAGCTCCAGGGGGCGAACTGATGAAAAACTGTTTTTT. The full variable domain, its missing parts supplied by reference TRBV5-4 and TRBJ1-4, is ETGVTQSPTHLIKTRGQQVTLRCSSQSGHNTVSWYQQALGQGPQFIFQYYREEENGRGNFPPRFSGLQFPNYSSELNVNALELDDSALYLCASSSRGRTDEKLFFGSGTQLSVL.

This clone showed up just once. The rearrangement uses TRBV29-1 and TRBJ2-3; 9 nucleotides match TRBD2. V was clipped by 5 bases and J by 6 bases; unmatched bases: 6. The CDR3 contains 13 residues. Germline V gene lookup returns CDR1 SQVTM and CDR2 ANQGSEA. The CDR3, as DNA: TGCAGCGTTCAACTAGCGGGCCGGGATACGCAGTATTTT. Translated, it gives CSVQLAGRDTQYF.

The chain couples TRBV28 to TRBJ1-2; D unclear. This CDR3 region has 15 residues. Germline CDR1 MDHEN, CDR2 SYDVKM. V lost 6 bases and J 4 bases, leaving 18 bases between the germline ends. In DNA form, the CDR3 reads TGTGCCAGCAGCGCCCGCCGGTTTGTACTCTATGGCTACACCTTC. This encodes CASSARRFVLYGYTF.

The chain carries TRBV27 and TRBJ2-7; D is unclear. This CDR3 has 14 residues. In germline, CDR1 is MNHEY, CDR2 SMNVEV (reference sequence). V was pared by 6 bases and J by 7 bases, with 19 bases between. CDR3 protein: CASSSPARFREQYF. CDR3 DNA: TGTGCCAGCAGCTCGCCAGCTCGGTTTCGAGAGCAGTACTTC.

This clone was counted between two and nine times. V usage is TRBV25-1 and J usage is TRBJ2-1; maybe TRBD1 (6 bases). V was shortened by 2 bases and J by 10 bases, with 15 bases between the two germline ends. Per germline, CDR1 MGHDK and CDR2 SYGVNS. The length of the CDR3 is 14 residues. The CDR3 coding sequence is TGTGCCAGCAGTGAACTTACAGGGAGTTTGGAGCAGTTCTTC. This codes for CASSELTGSLEQFF.

The rearrangement uses TRBV25-1 and TRBJ1-1, with TRBD1 identical over 9 bases. The CDR3 has 14 amino acids. Germline V gene lookup returns CDR1 MGHDK and CDR2 SYGVNS. V gave up 5 bases and J gave up 3 bases; unmatched junction bases: 4. The CDR3 region has the DNA TGTGCCAGCAGTCCGGGACAGGGTTACACTGAAGCTTTCTTT. This encodes CASSPGQGYTEAFF.

The chain couples TRBV6-6 to TRBJ1-1, with D unclear. Germline assignment: CDR1 MNHNY and CDR2 SVGAGI (reference sequence). V dropped 5 bases and J dropped 6 bases, with 4 bases sitting between them. The CDR3 length is 10 residues. This CDR3 reads CASSPAEAFF. As DNA, the CDR3 is TGTGCCAGCAGTCCCGCTGAAGCTTTCTTT.